This T cell receptor (beta chain) was found in a study of T cells after somatic rescue of genetic block (dated by TCRdb to 2020 to 2022). At the level of the whole study: What the study looked at was long-term robustness, specifically in a T-cell system that came about through somatic rescue of a genetic block in T-cell development.

The CDR1 and CDR2 encoded by the germline V gene are MDHEN and SYDVKM. From the cysteine up to the phenylalanine, the CDR3 has a length of 13 residues. The kept DNA is CDR3 alone, 39 bases in frame from the first base. V and J are truncated by 7 bases and 0 bases respectively, leaving an intervening sequence of 10 bases. Comment on this clone: The specificity of this receptor is unknown. Nothing much larger sits one base from this clone, and base qualities are not available.

Receptor amplification or capture employed the immunoSEQ multiplex PCR assay. The immuneACCESS repertoire file appears here via TCRdb, limited to in-frame rearrangements. These files lack a portion of the clones; in checked studies, under half of the deficit traces to unresolved V genes, and the cause of the others is not known. This sample gives 80,000 to 100,000 clones in total; 85% to 90% of them show up just once. Of the sample, around 1.6% is held by the ten largest clones. Sequenced: peripheral blood mononuclear cells (PBMCs). The source of this sequence is a woman between 18 and 29 years old. Rearrangement joined TRBV28 to TRBJ2-7; no D gene call is confident. The CDR3 amino acid sequence is: CASTPPSSYEQYF. The nucleotide sequence reads as follows: TGTGCCAGCACTCCGCCAAGCTCCTACGAGCAGTACTTC.